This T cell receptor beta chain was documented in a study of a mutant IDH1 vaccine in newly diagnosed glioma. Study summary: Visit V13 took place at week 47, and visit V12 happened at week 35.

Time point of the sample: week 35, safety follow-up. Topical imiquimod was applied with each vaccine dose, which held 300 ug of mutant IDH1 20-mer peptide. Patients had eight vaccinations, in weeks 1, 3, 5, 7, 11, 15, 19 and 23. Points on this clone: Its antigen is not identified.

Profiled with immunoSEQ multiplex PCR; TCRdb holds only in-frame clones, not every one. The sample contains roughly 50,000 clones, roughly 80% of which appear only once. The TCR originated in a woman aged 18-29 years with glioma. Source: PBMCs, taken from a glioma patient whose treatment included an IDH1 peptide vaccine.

Here the CDR3 DNA reads TGTGCCAGCACTGAGCGGCCCAACTATGGCTACACCTTC. Amino acid sequence: CASTERPNYGYTF. V usage is TRBV27 and J usage is TRBJ1-2; D uncertain. In germline, CDR1 is MNHEY, CDR2 SMNVEV (reference sequence). Trimming left V 7 bases short and J 2 bases short, with 11 bases between. There are 13 residues in the CDR3.